This TCR beta chain was sequenced for a study of blood T cell repertoires in COVID-19. Study in general: Both acute and convalescent COVID-19 samples were obtained from the United States, Italy and Spain.

This clone has just one count. Germline CDR1 and CDR2: MDHEN and SYDVKM. Trimming shortened V by 5 bases and J by 2 bases, and 10 bases separated the two germline ends. The CDR3 runs 13 residues. Measured with immunoSEQ multiplex PCR; TCRdb has only the in-frame clones, and not every one. The sample has some 290,000 clones, roughly 91% seen once. Seattle enrolled patients during active infection and tracked them longitudinally. The genes are TRBV28 and TRBJ2-7; maybe TRBD2 (5 bases). The clonotype comes from a woman aged 30 to 39 with COVID-19, enrolled during active disease. Source material: peripheral blood. The chain's CDR3 is CASSGGPPYEQYF. The CDR3 region has the DNA TGTGCCAGCAGTGGCGGGCCTCCCTACGAGCAGTACTTC.